The rows below give T cell receptor beta chains drawn from one sample of a study of T-cell memory formation after mild COVID-19. TCRdb analysed the 5' RACE reads with MiXCR anew, one entry per CDR3 protein. This table holds about 320,000 distinct CDR3 sequences, roughly an eighth found once. The sample was PBMCs or a T cell subset sorted from them (not recorded which). The receptors were sampled from a man aged 18 to 35 who had mild COVID-19 (a few samples of this study predate the infection). Cell type and time point are not known. Both conserved end residues are part of each CDR3. The order of the fields is V gene, J gene, clone size, D gene, CDR3 length, CDR3 protein, CDR3 DNA. The D gene is left open where the match is weak. Clone sizes are given selectively: once, few, many, or a class where the clone is expanded.

TRBV3-1	TRBJ1-4	many	NA	15	CASSQDTGANEKLFF	TGTGCCAGCAGCCAAGATACGGGGGCGAATGAAAAACTGTTTTTT
TRBV5-1	TRBJ2-1	few	TRBD2	20	CASSLVVDLAGRSSYNEQFF	TGCGCCAGCAGCTTGGTAGTCGATTTAGCGGGGAGAAGCTCCTACAATGAGCAGTTCTTC
TRBV6-6	TRBJ1-2	NA	NA	14	CASSYTGPLNGYTF	TGTGCCAGCAGTTACACCGGGCCCCTTAACGGCTACACCTTC
TRBV5-1	TRBJ2-1	many	TRBD1	15	CASSLGSDRGDEQFF	TGCGCCAGCAGCCTTGGGTCGGACAGGGGTGATGAGCAGTTCTTC
TRBV20-1	TRBJ2-5	few	TRBD2	18	CSAWRTSGGPRAQETQYF	TGCAGTGCTTGGAGGACTAGCGGGGGGCCGAGGGCCCAAGAGACCCAGTACTTC
TRBV30	TRBJ1-2	NA	NA	13	CAWRGRENYGYTF	TGTGCCTGGAGGGGACGAGAAAACTATGGCTACACCTTC
TRBV9	TRBJ1-6	many	NA	15	CASSVAGATNSPLHF	TGTGCCAGCAGCGTAGCAGGGGCAACTAATTCACCCCTCCACTTT
TRBV19	TRBJ1-6	NA	TRBD1	14	CASSAGQVNSPLHF	TGTGCCAGTAGCGCGGGACAGGTCAATTCACCCCTCCACTTT
TRBV7-6	TRBJ2-3	few	NA	12	CASQEGSDTQYF	TGTGCCAGCCAAGAGGGCTCAGATACGCAGTATTTT
TRBV7-9	TRBJ1-6	few	NA	12	CASSRDRSPLHF	TGTGCCAGCAGCCGCGACCGTTCACCCCTCCACTTT
TRBV7-9	TRBJ1-5	many	NA	14	CASSLATGNQPQHF	TGTGCCAGCAGCTTAGCGACAGGCAATCAGCCCCAGCATTTT
TRBV18	TRBJ2-4	many	NA	14	CASSPGLAKNIQYF	TGTGCCAGCAGCCCAGGGTTAGCCAAAAACATTCAGTACTTC
TRBV6-5	TRBJ2-1	NA	TRBD2	14	CASISLAGNNEQFF	TGTGCCAGCATTTCTCTAGCGGGGAACAATGAGCAGTTCTTC
TRBV12-3/TRBV12-4	TRBJ1-2	NA	NA	12	CASTRSGDGYTF	TGTGCCAGCACCAGGTCGGGGGACGGCTACACCTTC
TRBV6-2/TRBV6-3	TRBJ2-3	few	NA	17	CASSYSSSSGITDTQYF	TGTGCCAGCAGTTACTCGAGCTCCAGCGGAATCACAGATACGCAGTATTTT
TRBV6-5	TRBJ2-1	NA	NA	16	CASSPGIGTSPNEQFF	TGTGCCAGCAGCCCGGGCATCGGCACGTCCCCAAATGAGCAGTTCTTC
TRBV5-1	TRBJ2-3	NA	NA	14	CASSLGGVTDTQYF	TGCGCCAGCAGCTTGGGAGGGGTGACAGATACGCAGTATTTT
TRBV12-3/TRBV12-4	TRBJ2-5	NA	NA	16	CASSPAWRGVQETQYF	TGTGCCAGCAGTCCCGCCTGGCGGGGAGTCCAAGAGACCCAGTACTTC